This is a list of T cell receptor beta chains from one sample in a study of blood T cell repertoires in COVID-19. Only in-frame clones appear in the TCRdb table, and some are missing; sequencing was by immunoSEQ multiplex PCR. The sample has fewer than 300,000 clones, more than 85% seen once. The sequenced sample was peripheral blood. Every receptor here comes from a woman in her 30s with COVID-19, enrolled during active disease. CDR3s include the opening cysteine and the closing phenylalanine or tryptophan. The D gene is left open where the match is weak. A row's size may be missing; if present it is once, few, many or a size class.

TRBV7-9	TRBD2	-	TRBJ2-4	CASSLGIAGEKGYIQYF	TGTGCCAGCAGCTTAGGGATAGCGGGAGAAAAAGGGTACATTCAGTACTTC
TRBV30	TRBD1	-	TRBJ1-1	CAWSVGQGWVEAFF	TGTGCCTGGAGTGTAGGACAGGGATGGGTTGAAGCTTTCTTT
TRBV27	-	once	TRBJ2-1	CATSRFSYNEQFF	TGTGCCACCAGCAGATTCTCCTACAATGAGCAGTTCTTC
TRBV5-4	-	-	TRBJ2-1	CASSLTMSDNEQFF	TGTGCCAGCAGCTTAACTATGAGTGACAATGAGCAGTTCTTC
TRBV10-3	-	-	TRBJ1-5	CAISPQARQPQHF	TGTGCCATCAGCCCCCAGGCGAGACAGCCCCAGCATTTT
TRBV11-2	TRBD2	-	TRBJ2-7	CASSLIAGGPLEQYF	TGTGCCAGCAGCTTAATAGCGGGAGGACCCCTAGAGCAGTACTTC
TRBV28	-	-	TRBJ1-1	CASRGARPAFF	TGTGCCAGCAGGGGGGCGAGGCCGGCTTTCTTT
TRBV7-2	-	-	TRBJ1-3	CASSLKTVPLSGNTIYF	TGTGCCAGCAGCCTAAAGACAGTACCCCTCTCTGGAAACACCATATATTTT
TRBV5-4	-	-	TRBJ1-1	CASSHPRRDTEAFF	TGTGCCAGCAGCCACCCGAGGCGGGACACTGAAGCTTTCTTT
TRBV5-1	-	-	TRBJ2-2	CASSPRQTNTGELFF	TGCGCCAGCAGCCCTAGACAGACAAACACCGGGGAGCTGTTTTTT
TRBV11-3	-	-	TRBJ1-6	CASSSNYNSPLHF	TGTGCCAGCAGCTCAAACTATAATTCACCCCTCCACTTT
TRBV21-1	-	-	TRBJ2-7	CASSKQTDRGFRYEQYF	TGTGCCAGCAGCAAACAGACGGACAGGGGGTTTCGATACGAGCAGTACTTC
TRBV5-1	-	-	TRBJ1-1	CASSPMRALSSTEAFF	TGCGCCAGCAGCCCTATGAGGGCCCTTAGTTCAACTGAAGCTTTCTTT
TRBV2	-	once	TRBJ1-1	CASSEQGSTEAFF	TGTGCCAGCAGTGAACAGGGTTCCACTGAAGCTTTCTTT
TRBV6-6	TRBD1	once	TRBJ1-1	CASSWDSLNTEAFF	TGTGCCAGCAGTTGGGACAGCCTAAACACTGAAGCTTTCTTT
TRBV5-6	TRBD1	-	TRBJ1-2	CASSSPTGIYGYTF	TGTGCCAGCAGCTCACCGACAGGGATCTATGGCTACACCTTC
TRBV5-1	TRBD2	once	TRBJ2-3	CASSVSGTISTDTQYF	TGCGCCAGCAGCGTTAGCGGGACGATTAGCACAGATACGCAGTATTTT
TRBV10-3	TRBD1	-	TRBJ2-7	CAISGRGQGAYEQYF	TGTGCCATCAGTGGGAGGGGACAGGGGGCTTACGAGCAGTACTTC
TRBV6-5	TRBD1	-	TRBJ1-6	CASIGQGAHNSPLHF	TGTGCCAGCATCGGGCAGGGGGCCCATAATTCACCCCTCCACTTT
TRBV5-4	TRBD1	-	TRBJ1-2	CASSPPGQGYGYTF	TGTGCCAGCAGCCCGCCGGGACAGGGCTATGGCTACACCTTC
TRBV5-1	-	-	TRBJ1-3	CASSLGPGNSGNTIYF	TGCGCCAGCAGCTTGGGCCCGGGGAACTCTGGAAACACCATATATTTT
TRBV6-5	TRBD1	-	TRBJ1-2	CASRQQGVNYGYTF	TGTGCCAGCAGACAACAGGGGGTAAACTATGGCTACACCTTC
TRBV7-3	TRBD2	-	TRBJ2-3	CASSPHGLAGGGTDTQYF	TGTGCCAGCAGTCCACACGGACTAGCGGGAGGGGGCACAGATACGCAGTATTTT
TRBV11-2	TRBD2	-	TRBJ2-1	CASSAAGQREGREQFF	TGTGCCAGCAGCGCAGCCGGCCAGCGGGAGGGCCGTGAGCAGTTCTTC
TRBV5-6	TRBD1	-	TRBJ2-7	CASSWDRGNEQYF	TGTGCCAGCAGCTGGGACAGGGGTAACGAGCAGTACTTC
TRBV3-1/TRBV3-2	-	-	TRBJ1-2	CASGLLAGYGYTF	TGTGCCAGTGGCCTCTTGGCGGGATATGGCTACACCTTC
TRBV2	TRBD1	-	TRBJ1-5	CASQQGGGGNQPQHF	TGTGCCAGCCAACAGGGGGGAGGAGGCAATCAGCCCCAGCATTTT
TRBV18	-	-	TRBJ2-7	CASSQLSYEQYF	TGTGCCAGCTCACAACTCTCCTACGAGCAGTACTTC
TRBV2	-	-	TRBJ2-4	CASSEAQRNIQYF	TGTGCCAGCAGTGAAGCGCAGAGGAACATTCAGTACTTC
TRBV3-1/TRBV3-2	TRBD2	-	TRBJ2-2	CASSQGLADPRYTGELFF	TGTGCCAGCAGCCAAGGACTAGCGGATCCCAGATACACCGGGGAGCTGTTTTTT
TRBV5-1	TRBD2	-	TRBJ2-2	CASSLIRGENTGELFF	TGCGCCAGCAGCTTGATTCGGGGGGAGAACACCGGGGAGCTGTTTTTT
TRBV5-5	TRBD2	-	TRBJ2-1	CASSSLAGYRNEQFF	TGTGCCAGCAGCTCACTAGCGGGGTATAGGAATGAGCAGTTCTTC
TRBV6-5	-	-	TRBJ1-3	CASSTTSFAGNTIYF	TGTGCCAGCAGTACGACAAGCTTCGCCGGAAACACCATATATTTT
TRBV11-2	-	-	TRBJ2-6	CASSLDRVPLTGANVLTF	TGTGCCAGCAGCTTAGATAGGGTGCCCCTCACTGGGGCTAACGTCCTGACTTTC
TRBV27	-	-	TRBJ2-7	CASSRGLSYEQYF	TGTGCCAGCAGTAGGGGACTCTCCTACGAGCAGTACTTC
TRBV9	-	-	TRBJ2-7	CASSVGVGRNYEQYF	TGTGCCAGCAGCGTAGGGGTGGGGCGTAACTACGAGCAGTACTTC
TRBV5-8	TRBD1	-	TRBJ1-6	CASSIAMDRGLHF	TGTGCCAGCAGCATAGCTATGGACAGGGGGCTCCACTTT
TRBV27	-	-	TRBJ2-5	CASSPGGQGTQYF	TGTGCCAGCAGTCCGGGGGGACAAGGGACCCAGTACTTC
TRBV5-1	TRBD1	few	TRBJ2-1	CASSRDSSYNEQFF	TGCGCCAGCAGCCGGGACAGCTCCTACAATGAGCAGTTCTTC
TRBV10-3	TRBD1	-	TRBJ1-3	CAIRDSSGNTIYF	TGTGCCATTAGGGACAGCTCTGGAAACACCATATATTTT
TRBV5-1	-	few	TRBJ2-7	CASSLGDSSYEQYF	TGCGCCAGCAGCTTGGGAGACAGCTCCTACGAGCAGTACTTC
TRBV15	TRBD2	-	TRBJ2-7	CATSLGVGREGPYEQYF	TGTGCCACCAGCTTGGGGGTCGGGAGGGAAGGCCCCTACGAGCAGTACTTC
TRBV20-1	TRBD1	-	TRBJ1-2	CSAEGAGGYTF	TGCAGTGCGGAGGGGGCGGGAGGCTACACCTTC
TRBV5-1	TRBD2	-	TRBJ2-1	CASSPMGTSGHNEQFF	TGCGCCAGCAGCCCGATGGGGACTAGCGGCCACAATGAGCAGTTCTTC
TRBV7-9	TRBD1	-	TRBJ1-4	CASSLAGRGAEKLFF	TGTGCCAGCAGCTTAGCCGGCAGGGGGGCTGAAAAACTGTTTTTT
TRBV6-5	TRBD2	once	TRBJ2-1	CASRGLAGVNNEQFF	TGTGCCAGCAGGGGACTAGCGGGAGTAAACAATGAGCAGTTCTTC
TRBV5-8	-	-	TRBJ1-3	CASSFGAGANTIYF	TGTGCCAGCAGCTTTGGGGCAGGAGCAAACACCATATATTTT
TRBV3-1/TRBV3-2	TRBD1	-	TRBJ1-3	CASSQVLTGSGNTIYF	TGTGCCAGCAGCCAAGTCTTGACAGGGTCAGGAAACACCATATATTTT
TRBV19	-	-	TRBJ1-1	CASSLPGLNTEAFF	TGTGCCAGTAGTCTCCCGGGGTTGAACACTGAAGCTTTCTTT
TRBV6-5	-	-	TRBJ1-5	CASSSREGVQPQHF	TGTGCCAGCAGTTCCCGGGAGGGGGTTCAGCCCCAGCATTTT
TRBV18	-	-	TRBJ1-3	CASSPTGNGNTIYF	TGTGCCAGCTCACCTACAGGGAATGGAAACACCATATATTTT
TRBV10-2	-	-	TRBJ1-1	CASSDRSRQQYTEAFF	TGCGCCAGCAGTGATAGATCGAGACAGCAATACACTGAAGCTTTCTTT
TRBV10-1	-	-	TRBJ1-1	CASSPGGYTEAFF	TGCGCCAGCAGTCCCGGGGGGTACACTGAAGCTTTCTTT
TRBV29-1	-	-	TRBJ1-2	CSVYRQQGGYTF	TGCAGCGTCTACAGACAACAGGGAGGCTACACCTTC
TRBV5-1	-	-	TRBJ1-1	CASSLERRSTEAFF	TGCGCCAGCAGCTTGGAACGTAGGAGCACTGAAGCTTTCTTT